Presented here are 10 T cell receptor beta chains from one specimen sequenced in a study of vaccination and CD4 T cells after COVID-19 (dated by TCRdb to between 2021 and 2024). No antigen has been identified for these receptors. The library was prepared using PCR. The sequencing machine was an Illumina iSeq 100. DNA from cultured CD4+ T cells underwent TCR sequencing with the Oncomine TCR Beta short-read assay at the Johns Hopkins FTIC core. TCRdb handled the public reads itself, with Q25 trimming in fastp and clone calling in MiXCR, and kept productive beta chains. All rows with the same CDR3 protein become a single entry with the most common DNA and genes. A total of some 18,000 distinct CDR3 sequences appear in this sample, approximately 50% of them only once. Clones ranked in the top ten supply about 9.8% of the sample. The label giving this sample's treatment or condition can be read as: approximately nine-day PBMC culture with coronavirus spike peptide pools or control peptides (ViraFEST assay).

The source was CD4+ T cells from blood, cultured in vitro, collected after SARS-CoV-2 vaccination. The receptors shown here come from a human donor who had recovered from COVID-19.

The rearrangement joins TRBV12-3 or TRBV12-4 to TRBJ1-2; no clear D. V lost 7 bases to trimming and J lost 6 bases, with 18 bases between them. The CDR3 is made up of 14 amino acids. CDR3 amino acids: CASTSSESRDGYTF. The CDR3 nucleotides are TGTGCCAGCACCTCGTCCGAATCGAGGGATGGCTACACCTTC.

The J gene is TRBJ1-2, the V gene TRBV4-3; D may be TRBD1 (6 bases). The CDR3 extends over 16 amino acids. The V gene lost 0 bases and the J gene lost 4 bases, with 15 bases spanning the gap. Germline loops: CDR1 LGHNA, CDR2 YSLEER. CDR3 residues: CASSQDSGGGAYGYTF. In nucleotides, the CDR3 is TGCGCCAGCAGCCAAGATAGTGGGGGGGGCGCCTATGGCTACACCTTC.

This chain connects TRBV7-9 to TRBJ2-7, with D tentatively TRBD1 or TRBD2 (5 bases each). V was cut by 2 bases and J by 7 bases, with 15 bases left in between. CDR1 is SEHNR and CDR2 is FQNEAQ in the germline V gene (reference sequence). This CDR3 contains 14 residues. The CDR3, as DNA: TGTGCCAGCAGCTTAAGGGACGGCAGGATTGAGCAGTACTTC. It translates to CASSLRDGRIEQYF.

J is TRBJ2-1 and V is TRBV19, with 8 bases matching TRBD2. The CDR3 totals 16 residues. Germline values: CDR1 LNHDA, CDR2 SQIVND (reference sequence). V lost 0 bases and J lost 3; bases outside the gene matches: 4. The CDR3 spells CASSIDRLAGYNEQFF. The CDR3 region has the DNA TGTGCCAGTAGTATAGATCGGCTAGCGGGCTACAATGAGCAGTTCTTC. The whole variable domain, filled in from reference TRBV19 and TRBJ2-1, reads DGGITQSPKYLFRKEGQNVTLSCEQNLNHDAMYWYRQDPGQGLRLIYYSQIVNDFQKGDIAEGYSVSREKKESFPLTVTSAQKNPTAFYLCASSIDRLAGYNEQFFGPGTRLTVL.

The CDR3 nucleotides are TGTGCCAGTAGTGTAACTCGGACAGTCCCCAATAGCAATCAGCCCCAGCATTTT. Amino acid sequence: CASSVTRTVPNSNQPQHF. J is TRBJ1-5 and V is TRBV19, with D possibly matching TRBD1 (6 bases). The CDR3 runs 18 residues. Germline V gene sequence: CDR1 LNHDA, CDR2 SQIVND (reference sequence). The germline V and J ends were trimmed by 5 bases and 0 bases, with 20 bases remaining between them.

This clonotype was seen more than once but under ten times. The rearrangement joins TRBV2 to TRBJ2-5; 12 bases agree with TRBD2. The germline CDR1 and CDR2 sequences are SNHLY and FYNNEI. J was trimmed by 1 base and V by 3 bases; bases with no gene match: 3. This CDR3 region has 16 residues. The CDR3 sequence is CASSDPGLAGQETQYF. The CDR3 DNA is TGTGCCAGCAGTGATCCGGGACTAGCGGGCCAAGAGACCCAGTACTTC.

The CDR3 coding sequence is TGTGCCAGCAGTGGGACAGATTATGGCTACACCTTC. It codes for CASSGTDYGYTF. The chain couples TRBV6-1 to TRBJ1-2, with D possibly being TRBD1 (6 bases). Trimming shortened V by 4 bases and J by 5 bases, and 8 bases separated the two germline ends. Germline CDR1 and CDR2: MNHNS and SASEGT. The CDR3 has 12 residues.

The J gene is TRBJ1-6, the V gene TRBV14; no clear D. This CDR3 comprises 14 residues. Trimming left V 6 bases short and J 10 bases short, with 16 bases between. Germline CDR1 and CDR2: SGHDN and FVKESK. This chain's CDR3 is CASSPKHSYSPLHF. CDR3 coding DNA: TGTGCCAGCAGTCCTAAACACAGCTACTCACCCCTCCACTTT. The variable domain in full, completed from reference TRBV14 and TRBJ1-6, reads EAGVTQFPSHSVIEKGQTVTLRCDPISGHDNLYWYRRVMGKEIKFLLHFVKESKQDESGMPNNRFLAERTGGTYSTLKVQPAELEDSGVYFCASSPKHSYSPLHFGNGTRLTVT.

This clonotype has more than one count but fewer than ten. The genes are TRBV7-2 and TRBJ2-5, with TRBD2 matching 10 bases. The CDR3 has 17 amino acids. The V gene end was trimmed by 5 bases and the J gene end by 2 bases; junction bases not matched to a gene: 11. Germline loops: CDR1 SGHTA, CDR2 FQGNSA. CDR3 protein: CASSLRRTSGVQETQYF. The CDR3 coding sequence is TGTGCCAGCAGCCTAAGAAGGACTAGCGGAGTTCAAGAGACCCAGTACTTC.

The DNA for the CDR3 is TGTGCCAGCAGCTTACGGGCGAACACTGAAGCTTTCTTT. It codes for CASSLRANTEAFF. The V call is TRBV11-2, the J call TRBJ1-1; no definite D call. This CDR3 has 13 residues. V was clipped by 2 bases and J by 1 base, with 5 bases between them. The germline CDR1 and CDR2 sequences are SGHAT and FQNNGV.